This T cell receptor beta chain is from a study of beta chain features in type 1 diabetes. At the level of the study: Cell yields, gender and age were comparable in patients and healthy donors. All samples yielded some 100,000,000 examined sorted cells. Study-wide results and caveats: When Type 1 diabetes patients were examined, their TCRB CDR3s proved moderately but significantly shorter in all four CD4+ subsets.

Every sorted population was more than 95% pure. As concerns this clone: The target antigen is unknown.

Expressed TCRB transcripts got sequenced, as all isolated RNA was reverse transcribed. Data came from immunoSEQ multiplex PCR; TCRdb stores just in-frame clones and leaves some out. The sample shows about 650,000 clones, over 10% of them seen only once. The sample taken for sequencing was naive CD4+ T cells from blood. This clonotype was obtained from a man aged 30-40 years with type 1 diabetes.

The CDR3 nucleotides are TGCGCCAGCAGCACCCTTCAGACCCAAGAGACCCAGTACTTC. This codes for CASSTLQTQETQYF. The chain recombines TRBV5-1 with TRBJ2-5; D gene unclear. This CDR3 is 14 amino acids long. CDR1 and CDR2 from the germline V gene are SGHRS and YFSETQ. V was pared by 4 bases and J by 1 base, with 11 bases between.